These 16 T cell receptor beta chains came from one sample sequenced in a study of T cells after yellow fever vaccination. TCRdb independently ran MiXCR on the 5' RACE reads; one entry per CDR3 protein. This sample has roughly 500,000 distinct CDR3 sequences, with 15% to 20% found just once. The material sequenced was PBMCs, taken 15 days after the yellow fever booster vaccination. These receptors came from a man aged 30 to 39 who received the YFV17D yellow fever vaccine.

The rearrangement links TRBV24-1 to TRBJ2-1; 7 bases map to TRBD2. This CDR3 has 15 residues. CDR1 is KGHDR and CDR2 is SFDVKD in the germline V gene. V trimming: 11 bases; J trimming: 5 bases; junction bases outside the gene matches: 14. CDR3 protein: CAIPGSRGENNEQFF. The CDR3 region has the DNA TGTGCCATCCCCGGGTCCCGGGGGGAAAACAATGAGCAGTTCTTC.

This chain joins TRBV7-8 and TRBJ2-2, with D perhaps given as TRBD1 or TRBD2 (5 bases each). Germline CDR1 reads SGHVS; CDR2 reads FQNEAQ. V was cut by 5 bases and J by 0 bases, with 16 bases left in between. This CDR3 has 17 residues. The CDR3: CASSLRRQGSNTGELFF. The CDR3 DNA sequence: TGTGCCAGCAGCCTCCGGAGGCAGGGTTCGAACACCGGGGAGCTGTTTTTT. The whole variable domain, remainder taken from reference TRBV7-8 and TRBJ2-2, is GAGVSQSPRYKVAKRGQDVALRCDPISGHVSLFWYQQALGQGPEFLTYFQNEAQLDKSGLPSDRFFAERPEGSVSTLKIQRTQQEDSAVYLCASSLRRQGSNTGELFFGEGSRLTVL.

The V and J genes are TRBV20-1 and TRBJ2-3; 10 bases fit TRBD2. In germline, CDR1 is DFQATT, CDR2 SNEGSKA (reference sequence). This CDR3 contains 16 residues. J was trimmed by 6 bases and V by 2 bases; bases with no gene match: 11. CDR3 nucleotide sequence: TGCAGTGCTAGACAATCCCTAGCGGGAGATTTGGATACGCAGTATTTT. Amino acids: CSARQSLAGDLDTQYF.

The chain couples TRBV6-2 or TRBV6-3 to TRBJ2-1; D uncertain. The CDR3 totals 15 residues. The V end was cut by 5 bases, the J end by 4 bases, with 15 bases between. Germline CDR1 and CDR2: MNHEY and SVGEGT. As DNA, the CDR3 is TGTGCCAGCAGTAGCACTACCAGAAATTACAATGAGCAGTTCTTC. Protein sequence: CASSSTTRNYNEQFF.

This clonotype appeared a few times. The J gene is TRBJ1-1, the V gene TRBV27, with TRBD1 identical over 11 bases. The CDR3 spans 15 residues. Germline V gives CDR1 MNHEY, CDR2 SMNVEV (reference sequence). V shed 3 bases and J 3 bases; nucleotides not matched to a gene: 3. CDR3 in amino acids: CASSFRDRGDTEAFF. CDR3 coding DNA: TGTGCCAGCAGTTTTCGGGACAGGGGGGACACTGAAGCTTTCTTT.

This clonotype was detected ten times or more. The chain combines TRBV12-3 or TRBV12-4 with TRBJ2-7; D might be TRBD1 (6 bases). V was clipped by 4 bases and J by 3 bases, with 13 bases between them. CDR3 length equals 14 residues. The CDR3 DNA is TGTGCCAGCAGTTGGGGACCAGGGGACTACGAGCAGTACTTC. This codes for CASSWGPGDYEQYF.

The sample holds a few counts of this clonotype. The gene calls are TRBV18 and TRBJ2-2; 7 positions match TRBD2. The CDR3 consists of 19 residues. Germline assignment: CDR1 KGHSH and CDR2 LQKENI. J gave up 5 bases and V 1 base, and 16 bases lay outside the gene matches. The CDR3 is CASSPRLPQTSGKTGELFF. The CDR3 DNA reads as TGTGCCAGCTCACCACGCCTACCCCAAACAAGCGGGAAAACCGGGGAGCTGTTTTTT.

A few counts support this clonotype. The rearrangement uses TRBV12-3 or TRBV12-4 and TRBJ2-3, with a weak D call TRBD2 (5 bases). CDR3 length: 13 amino acids. V gave up 5 bases and J gave up 2 bases, with 8 bases separating them. Written as DNA, the CDR3 is TGTGCCAGCAGTAGAGGGCTCACAGATACGCAGTATTTT. Translation gives CASSRGLTDTQYF.

This clonotype appeared a few times. The chain is built from TRBV14 and TRBJ2-7; 9 bases line up with TRBD2. V was clipped by 4 bases and J by 2 bases; unmatched bases: 9. This CDR3 has 16 residues. CDR1 is SGHDN and CDR2 is FVKESK in the germline V gene. The CDR3: CASSLTSGGGTYEQYF. The CDR3 nucleotides are TGTGCCAGCAGCCTGACTAGCGGAGGGGGAACCTACGAGCAGTACTTC.

The CDR3 loop reads CSANIPGLAGVMADTQYF. In nucleotides, the CDR3 is TGCAGTGCAAATATCCCAGGACTAGCGGGAGTAATGGCGGATACGCAGTATTTT. The chain joins TRBV20-1 to TRBJ2-3; TRBD2 agrees at 13 bases. V was pared by 6 bases and J by 6 bases, with 18 bases of the junction left unmatched. The CDR3 sequence is 18 residues long. The germline V gene has CDR1 DFQATT and CDR2 SNEGSKA (reference sequence).

The chain has TRBV6-5 and TRBJ2-7; 9 bases are shared with TRBD1. The germline CDR1 and CDR2 sequences are MNHEY and SVGAGI. The trim removed 1 base at V and 9 bases at J, leaving 7 bases unmatched. The length of the CDR3 is 14 residues. The CDR3 DNA follows: TGTGCCAGCAGTTACTACCGGGACAGGGTCTGGCAGTACTTC. Amino acid sequence: CASSYYRDRVWQYF.

This clonotype has only a few counts. The chain couples TRBV11-3 to TRBJ2-3; D gene unclear. The CDR3 totals 13 residues. CDR1 SGHNT and CDR2 YENEEA come from the germline V gene. Trimming took 5 bases from V and 4 from J, leaving 10 bases between them. The DNA for the CDR3 is TGTGCCAGCAGCCAAGGAAGTGCAGATACGCAGTATTTT. Its translation is CASSQGSADTQYF.

The V call is TRBV28, the J call TRBJ2-2; the match to TRBD2 covers 8 bases. Looked up from germline, CDR1 is MDHEN and CDR2 is SYDVKM. Unmatched junction bases numbered 4, after V lost 5 bases and J lost 5 bases. The length of the CDR3 is 14 residues. The CDR3 nucleotides read TGTGCCAGCAGTCCGGGGGGGGGAACCGGGGAGCTGTTTTTT. It encodes CASSPGGGTGELFF.

The chain recombines TRBV5-1 with TRBJ2-3, with D possibly being TRBD1 (6 bases). V shed 4 bases and J shed 2 bases, with 14 bases lying between them. CDR3 length: 15 amino acids. Germline V gene lookup returns CDR1 SGHRS and CDR2 YFSETQ. The CDR3 coding sequence is TGCGCCAGCAGCGACGTGACAGGCTTCACAGATACGCAGTATTTT. Amino acids: CASSDVTGFTDTQYF.

This chain connects TRBV24-1 to TRBJ2-7; 9 bases are a match to TRBD2. Germline CDR1 reads KGHDR; CDR2 reads SFDVKD. J lost 2 bases, V lost 5 bases, and 6 bases had no gene match. CDR3 length: 15 residues. CDR3 region: CATSAGTSRAYEQYF. CDR3 DNA sequence: TGTGCCACCAGTGCTGGGACTAGCAGAGCCTACGAGCAGTACTTC.

For the CDR3, the DNA is TGCGCCAGCAGCGGGCGGGAGTCGGGAAATGAGCAGTTCTTC. Its protein is CASSGRESGNEQFF. This chain links TRBV5-1 with TRBJ2-1; 7 nucleotides match TRBD2. Trimming at V came to 4 bases and at J to 7 bases, leaving 8 bases not matched to a gene. Germline CDR1 is SGHRS and CDR2 is YFSETQ. The CDR3 consists of 14 residues. Complete variable domain (other parts from reference TRBV5-1 and TRBJ2-1): KAGVTQTPRYLIKTRGQQVTLSCSPISGHRSVSWYQQTPGQGLQFLFEYFSETQRNKGNFPGRFSGRQFSNSRSEMNVSTLELGDSALYLCASSGRESGNEQFFGPGTRLTVL.